Each of the 2 T cell receptor beta chains below was sequenced from the same sample in a study of T cell responses to AZD1222 COVID-19 vaccine. The assay was immunoSEQ multiplex PCR, and TCRdb's table has in-frame clones only and misses some. The table includes 100,000 to 150,000 clones, around 90% detected once. Sequencing used peripheral blood, obtained on day 0 of AZD1222 vaccination. The receptors here all came from an adult in good health.

The rearrangement uses TRBV6-5 and TRBJ2-3, with 7 bases identical to TRBD2. CDR3 length equals 14 residues. CDR1 is MNHEY, CDR2 SVGAGI, per germline. V dropped 6 bases and J dropped 2; count of bases not matched to a gene: 5. CDR3 nucleotide sequence: TGTGCCAGCAGACTTAGCGGGTACACAGATACGCAGTATTTT. Amino acids: CASRLSGYTDTQYF.

This chain connects TRBV7-2 to TRBJ2-7, with D unresolved. The CDR3 loop spans 13 amino acids. Trimming took off 2 bases at V and 3 bases at J, with 8 bases between the two ends. Germline V gene sequence: CDR1 SGHTA, CDR2 FQGNSA. Here the CDR3 reads CASSLRTFYEQYF. The CDR3 DNA follows: TGTGCCAGCAGCTTACGGACCTTCTACGAGCAGTACTTC.